This T cell receptor beta chain was identified in a study of blood T cells in healthy people across ages. The CDR3 is made up of 14 amino acids. The V gene lost 3 bases and the J gene lost 1 base, with 8 bases spanning the gap. Germline loops: CDR1 SGHVS, CDR2 FNYEAQ. Study results and limitations: Shifts in expanded clonotypes may have been confounded by donor CMV status, which was unknown.

Then a second PCR, running roughly 7 to 11 cycles, was carried out with a sample-barcoded 5' primer and a J-beta primer mix. One entry per CDR3 protein, called by TCRdb with MiXCR from the 5' RACE reads. The profile shows 700,000 to 900,000 distinct CDR3 sequences, more than 25% of them singletons. This clonotype occurred a few times. Its antigen is as yet unknown. The same data also contributed to another study, on T cells of mothers and their children.

Sequencing input: blood. The TCR sequence derives from a boy younger than 18 in good health. J is TRBJ2-3 and V is TRBV7-6; D is perhaps TRBD2 (5 bases). The CDR3 loop is CASSFGGRTDTQYF. The CDR3 DNA reads as TGTGCCAGCAGCTTCGGCGGGCGCACAGATACGCAGTATTTT.